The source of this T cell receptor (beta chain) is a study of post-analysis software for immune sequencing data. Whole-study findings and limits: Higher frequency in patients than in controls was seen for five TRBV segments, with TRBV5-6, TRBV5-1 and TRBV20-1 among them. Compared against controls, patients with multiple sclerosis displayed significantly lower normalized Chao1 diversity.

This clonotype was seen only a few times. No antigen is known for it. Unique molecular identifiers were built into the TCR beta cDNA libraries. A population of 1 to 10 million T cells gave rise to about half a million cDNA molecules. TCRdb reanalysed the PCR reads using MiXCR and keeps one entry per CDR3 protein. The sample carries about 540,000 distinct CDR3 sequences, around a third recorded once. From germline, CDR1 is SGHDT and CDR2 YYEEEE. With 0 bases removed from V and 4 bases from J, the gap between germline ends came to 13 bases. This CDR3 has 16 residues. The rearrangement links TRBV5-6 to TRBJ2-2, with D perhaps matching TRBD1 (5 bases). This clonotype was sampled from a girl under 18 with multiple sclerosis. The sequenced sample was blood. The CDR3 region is CASSLERRQGTGELFF. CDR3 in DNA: TGTGCCAGCAGCTTGGAACGCCGGCAGGGCACCGGGGAGCTGTTTTTT.